This TCR beta chain was captured by sequencing in a study of CD4 and CD8 cells across lung adenocarcinoma regions. With respect to this clonotype: It is likely a read error, because the conserved phenylalanine at the end of the CDR3 is missing. The limits of the CDR3 on the DNA are not certain, so only TCRdb's listed CDR3 is given.

The CDR3 is 12 residues long, ends included. TCRdb re-derived calls from the PCR reads in MiXCR, one entry per CDR3 protein. This repertoire shows approximately 8,800 distinct CDR3 sequences, around 50% found once; its top ten account for about a fifth. This receptor was identified in a female donor with lung adenocarcinoma. The CD4 and CD8 labels of this study may be unreliable. The chain couples TRBV12-3 or TRBV12-4 to TRBJ2-5; the DNA was not compared with TRBD1, the D call given in the table. Material: CD8+ T cells from the center of a lung tumor. The CDR3 here is CASKGPGESWLS.